These T cell receptor beta chains were read from a single sample in a study of blood T cell repertoires in COVID-19. Profiling relied on immunoSEQ multiplex PCR, and the TCRdb table lists in-frame clones only, not all of them. The table records some 200,000 clones, 85% to 95% of them present only once. Source material: peripheral blood. The source is a man in his thirties or forties with COVID-19, enrolled during active disease. Both conserved end residues are part of each CDR3. The D gene is left open where the match is weak. Rows may omit the clone size; those that give it use once, few, many or a size class.

TRBV30	NA	TRBD2	TRBJ2-2	CAWSGRMLAGGPGELFF	TGTGCCTGGAGTGGCCGTATGTTAGCGGGGGGCCCCGGGGAGCTGTTTTTT
TRBV3-1/TRBV3-2	NA	TRBD1	TRBJ1-4	CASSQLRTGATNEKLFF	TGTGCCAGCAGCCAGTTAAGGACAGGGGCGACTAATGAAAAACTGTTTTTT
TRBV19	NA	NA	TRBJ2-7	CASSIAGDSYEQYF	TGTGCCAGTAGTATCGCAGGGGACTCCTACGAGCAGTACTTC
TRBV19	NA	NA	TRBJ1-1	CASSATESYTEAFF	TGTGCCAGTAGCGCGACAGAGTCCTACACTGAAGCTTTCTTT
TRBV2	NA	TRBD1	TRBJ1-1	CASSTGRSTEAFF	TGTGCCAGCTCGACAGGGCGAAGCACTGAAGCTTTCTTT
TRBV29-1	once	NA	TRBJ1-2	CSTGTAGRGYTF	TGCAGCACTGGTACAGCAGGGCGAGGCTACACCTTC
TRBV24-1	NA	TRBD1	TRBJ1-1	CATSDSFRGLGDTEAFF	TGTGCCACCAGTGATTCGTTCAGGGGGCTGGGGGACACTGAAGCTTTCTTT
TRBV11-1	NA	NA	TRBJ2-2	CASSLAPSSRNTGELFF	TGTGCCAGCAGCTTAGCGCCGTCTAGCCGAAACACCGGGGAGCTGTTTTTT
TRBV10-2	NA	TRBD2	TRBJ2-3	CASSVLAGGPSTDTQYF	TGCGCCAGCAGTGTCCTAGCGGGGGGGCCGAGCACAGATACGCAGTATTTT
TRBV4-1	NA	TRBD1	TRBJ1-5	CASSPLGTVNQPQHF	TGCGCCAGCAGCCCCCTAGGGACAGTCAATCAGCCCCAGCATTTT
TRBV3-1/TRBV3-2	NA	TRBD2	TRBJ2-1	CASSQRVAGREQFF	TGTGCCAGCAGCCAAAGGGTAGCGGGGAGGGAGCAGTTCTTC
TRBV19	NA	NA	TRBJ1-4	CASSIAAGRFEKLFF	TGTGCCAGTAGTATAGCCGCGGGGCGCTTTGAAAAACTGTTTTTT
TRBV5-6	NA	TRBD2	TRBJ2-3	CASSLRVAGGPDTQYF	TGTGCCAGCAGCTTGCGGGTAGCGGGGGGGCCAGATACGCAGTATTTT
TRBV9	NA	NA	TRBJ1-6	CASSPPGWANSPLHF	TGTGCCAGCAGCCCCCCGGGATGGGCAAATTCACCCCTCCACTTT
TRBV4-1	NA	TRBD1	TRBJ1-2	CASSQEPGGFNYGYTF	TGCGCCAGCAGCCAAGAGCCAGGGGGCTTTAACTATGGCTACACCTTC
TRBV7-9	NA	NA	TRBJ1-1	CASSLGRAEAFF	TGTGCCAGCAGTTTAGGCCGGGCTGAAGCTTTCTTT
TRBV24-1	NA	TRBD1	TRBJ1-5	CATSDLGTEDSQPQHF	TGTGCCACCAGTGATTTAGGGACAGAGGATAGTCAGCCCCAGCATTTT
TRBV20-1	NA	NA	TRBJ1-1	CSASLLNTEAFF	TGCAGTGCCAGTCTCCTGAACACTGAAGCTTTCTTT
TRBV9	NA	TRBD1	TRBJ1-2	CASSVDGGQGAYGYTF	TGTGCCAGCAGCGTAGATGGGGGACAGGGAGCCTATGGCTACACCTTC
TRBV6-1	NA	NA	TRBJ1-2	CASSEDGTGYNYGYTF	TGTGCCAGCAGTGAAGATGGAACAGGGTACAACTATGGCTACACCTTC
TRBV5-1	NA	TRBD1	TRBJ1-2	CASRKTGDGGYTF	TGCGCCAGCAGAAAGACAGGGGACGGTGGCTACACCTTC
TRBV19	NA	TRBD1	TRBJ2-1	CASSTRTGDYNEQFF	TGTGCCAGTAGTACGCGGACAGGGGACTACAATGAGCAGTTCTTC
TRBV10-3	NA	TRBD2	TRBJ2-5	CAIWGGGAQETQYF	TGTGCCATTTGGGGCGGGGGAGCACAAGAGACCCAGTACTTC
TRBV5-1	NA	TRBD1	TRBJ2-2	CASSLGRDRGRNGELFF	TGCGCCAGCAGCTTGGGTCGGGACAGGGGGCGAAACGGGGAGCTGTTTTTT
TRBV7-9	NA	NA	TRBJ1-1	CASSLAENTEAFF	TGTGCCAGCAGCCTGGCGGAGAACACTGAAGCTTTCTTT
TRBV6-1	few	NA	TRBJ2-1	CASSEQGLHYNEQFF	TGTGCCAGCAGTGAACAGGGACTTCATTACAATGAGCAGTTCTTC
TRBV7-9	NA	TRBD1	TRBJ2-7	CASSLGTGGDYEQYF	TGTGCCAGCAGCCTGGGGACAGGGGGTGACTACGAGCAGTACTTC
TRBV5-1	NA	TRBD1	TRBJ2-7	CASRTGTGLSEQYF	TGCGCCAGCAGAACCGGGACAGGGCTCTCCGAGCAGTACTTC
TRBV7-9	NA	NA	TRBJ1-2	CASSLQTRGGYTF	TGTGCCAGCAGCTTACAGACCCGAGGGGGCTACACCTTC
TRBV6-1	once	NA	TRBJ1-2	CASSEADSQFIYGYTF	TGTGCCAGCAGTGAAGCCGACAGCCAGTTCATTTATGGCTACACCTTC
TRBV11-2	once	TRBD1	TRBJ1-6	CASSFGTGVSPLHF	TGTGCCAGCAGCTTCGGGACAGGGGTTTCACCCCTCCACTTT
TRBV13	NA	TRBD2	TRBJ2-1	CASSLHRVGGGSFYNEQFF	TGTGCCAGCAGCTTACACCGTGTGGGCGGGGGGAGCTTTTACAATGAGCAGTTCTTC
TRBV5-1	NA	NA	TRBJ1-3	CASSLDRGNTIYF	TGCGCCAGCAGCTTGGACAGGGGAAACACCATATATTTT
TRBV5-1	NA	NA	TRBJ1-1	CASSPQGGGNTEAFF	TGCGCCAGCAGCCCACAGGGTGGGGGAAACACTGAAGCTTTCTTT
TRBV29-1	NA	NA	TRBJ2-2	CSAPGSGASTGELFF	TGCAGCGCCCCCGGTTCTGGGGCGAGCACCGGGGAGCTGTTTTTT
TRBV12-3/TRBV12-4	NA	NA	TRBJ1-2	CASSLLGDYGYTF	TGTGCCAGCAGTTTACTAGGGGACTATGGCTACACCTTC
TRBV5-1	NA	NA	TRBJ1-1	CASSQQGGNTEAFF	TGCGCCAGCAGCCAACAGGGCGGGAACACTGAAGCTTTCTTT
TRBV6-1	NA	NA	TRBJ2-1	CASSESGRVNEQFF	TGTGCCAGCAGTGAATCCGGCAGGGTGAATGAGCAGTTCTTC
TRBV29-1	NA	TRBD2	TRBJ2-3	CSVATSGGTDTQYF	TGCAGCGTCGCGACTAGCGGGGGCACAGATACGCAGTATTTT
TRBV7-9	NA	TRBD1	TRBJ1-5	CASSSGQGGYQPQHF	TGTGCCAGCAGTTCGGGACAGGGGGGGTATCAGCCCCAGCATTTT
TRBV25-1	NA	TRBD1	TRBJ2-1	CASSGQGARNEQFF	TGTGCCAGCAGTGGACAGGGGGCACGGAATGAGCAGTTCTTC
TRBV5-5	NA	NA	TRBJ2-3	CASSSRYVSTDTQYF	TGTGCCAGCAGCAGCCGCTACGTTAGCACAGATACGCAGTATTTT
TRBV19	once	TRBD1	TRBJ1-1	CASSPSGGQGPTEAFF	TGTGCCAGTAGCCCATCAGGGGGACAGGGGCCTACTGAAGCTTTCTTT
TRBV7-6	NA	NA	TRBJ1-6	CASSLVDGGGSPLHF	TGTGCCAGCAGCTTAGTAGACGGAGGCGGTTCACCCCTCCACTTT
TRBV7-3	few	NA	TRBJ1-1	CASSLKGDGAAFF	TGTGCCAGCAGCTTAAAGGGGGACGGTGCAGCTTTCTTT
TRBV20-1	NA	NA	TRBJ2-1	CSASEEGATYNEQFF	TGCAGTGCTAGTGAGGAGGGGGCGACCTACAATGAGCAGTTCTTC
TRBV27	NA	TRBD1	TRBJ1-2	CASAWDRSNYGYTF	TGTGCCAGCGCCTGGGACAGATCCAACTATGGCTACACCTTC
TRBV4-1	NA	NA	TRBJ1-4	CASSLSEGEKLFF	TGCGCCAGCAGCCTGAGTGAGGGTGAAAAACTGTTTTTT
TRBV5-1	once	NA	TRBJ1-5	CASSSGISDQPQHF	TGCGCCAGCAGCTCAGGGATTTCTGATCAGCCCCAGCATTTT
TRBV30	NA	TRBD1	TRBJ1-4	CAWTGQGNEKLFF	TGTGCCTGGACTGGACAGGGCAATGAAAAACTGTTTTTT
TRBV6-5	NA	NA	TRBJ1-6	CASSYARVLGGSPLHF	TGTGCCAGCAGTTACGCCAGGGTTCTGGGGGGTTCACCCCTCCACTTT
TRBV9	NA	TRBD1	TRBJ1-6	CASSGTGGSYNSPLHF	TGTGCCAGCAGCGGAACAGGGGGCTCCTATAATTCACCCCTCCACTTT
TRBV7-6	once	NA	TRBJ1-3	CASSGRGYSGNTIYF	TGTGCCAGCAGCGGGAGGGGATACTCTGGAAACACCATATATTTT
TRBV19	NA	TRBD1	TRBJ1-2	CASSVVETGTHTF	TGTGCCAGTAGCGTCGTGGAGACAGGGACCCACACCTTC
TRBV6-1	NA	TRBD2	TRBJ2-1	CASSELAGGPYEQFF	TGTGCCAGCAGTGAGTTAGCGGGGGGGCCCTATGAGCAGTTCTTC
TRBV5-4	NA	TRBD1	TRBJ2-5	CASSGQGQGGKETQYF	TGTGCCAGCAGCGGGCAAGGACAGGGGGGGAAGGAGACCCAGTACTTC
TRBV10-3	NA	NA	TRBJ1-5	CAISESEFSNQPQHF	TGTGCCATCAGTGAGTCCGAGTTTAGCAATCAGCCCCAGCATTTT
TRBV6-6	NA	TRBD1	TRBJ1-2	CATTTGNYGYTF	TGTGCCACTACGACAGGGAACTATGGCTACACCTTC
TRBV6-1	NA	NA	TRBJ1-1	CASSEARGRALTEAFF	TGTGCCAGCAGTGAAGCTCGTGGCAGGGCTTTAACTGAAGCTTTCTTT
TRBV10-3	NA	TRBD1	TRBJ1-5	CAISEGDRENQPQHF	TGTGCCATCAGTGAAGGAGACAGGGAAAATCAGCCCCAGCATTTT